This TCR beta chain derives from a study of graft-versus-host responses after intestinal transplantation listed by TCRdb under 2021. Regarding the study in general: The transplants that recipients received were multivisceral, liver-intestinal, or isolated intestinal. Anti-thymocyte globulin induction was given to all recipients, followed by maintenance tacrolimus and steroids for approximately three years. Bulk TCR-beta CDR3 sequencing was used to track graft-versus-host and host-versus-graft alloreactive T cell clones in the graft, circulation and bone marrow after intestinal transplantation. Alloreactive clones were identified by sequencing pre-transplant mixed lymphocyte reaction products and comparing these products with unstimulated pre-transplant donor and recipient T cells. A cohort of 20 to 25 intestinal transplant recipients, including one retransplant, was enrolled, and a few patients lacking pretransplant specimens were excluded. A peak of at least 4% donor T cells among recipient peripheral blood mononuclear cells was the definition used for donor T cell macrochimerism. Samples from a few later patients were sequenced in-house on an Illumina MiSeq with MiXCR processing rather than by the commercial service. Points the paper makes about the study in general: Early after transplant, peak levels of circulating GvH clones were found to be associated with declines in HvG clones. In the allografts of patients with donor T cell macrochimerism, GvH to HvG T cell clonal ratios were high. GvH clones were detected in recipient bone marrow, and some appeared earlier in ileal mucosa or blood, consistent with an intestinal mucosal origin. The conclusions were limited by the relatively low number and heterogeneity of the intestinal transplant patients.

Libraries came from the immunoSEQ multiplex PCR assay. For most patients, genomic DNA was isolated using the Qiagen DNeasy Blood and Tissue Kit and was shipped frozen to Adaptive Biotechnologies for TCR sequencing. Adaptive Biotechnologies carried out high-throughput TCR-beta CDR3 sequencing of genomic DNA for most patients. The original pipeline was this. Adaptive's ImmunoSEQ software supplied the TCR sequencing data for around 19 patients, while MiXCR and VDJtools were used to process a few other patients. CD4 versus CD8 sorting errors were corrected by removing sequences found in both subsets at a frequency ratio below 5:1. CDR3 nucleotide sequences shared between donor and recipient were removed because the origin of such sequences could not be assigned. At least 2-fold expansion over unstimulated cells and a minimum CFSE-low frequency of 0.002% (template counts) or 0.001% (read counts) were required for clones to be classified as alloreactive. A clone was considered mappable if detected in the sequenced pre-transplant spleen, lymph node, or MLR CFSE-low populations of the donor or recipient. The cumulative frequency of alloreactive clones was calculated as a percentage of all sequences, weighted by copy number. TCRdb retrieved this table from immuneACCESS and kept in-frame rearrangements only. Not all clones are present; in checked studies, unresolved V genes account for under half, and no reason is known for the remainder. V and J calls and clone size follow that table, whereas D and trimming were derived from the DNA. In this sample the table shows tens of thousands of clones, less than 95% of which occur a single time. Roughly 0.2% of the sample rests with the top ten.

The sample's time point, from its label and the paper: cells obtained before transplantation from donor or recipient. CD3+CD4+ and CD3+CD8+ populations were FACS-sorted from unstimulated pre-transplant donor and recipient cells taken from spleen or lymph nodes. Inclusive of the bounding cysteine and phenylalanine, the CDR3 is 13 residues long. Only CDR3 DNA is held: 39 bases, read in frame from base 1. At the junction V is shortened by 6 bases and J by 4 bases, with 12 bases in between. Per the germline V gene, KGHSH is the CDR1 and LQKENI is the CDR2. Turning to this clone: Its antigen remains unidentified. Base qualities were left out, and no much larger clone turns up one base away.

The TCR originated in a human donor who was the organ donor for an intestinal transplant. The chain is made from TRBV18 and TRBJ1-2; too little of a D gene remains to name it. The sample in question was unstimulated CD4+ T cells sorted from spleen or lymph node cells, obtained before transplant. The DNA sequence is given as TGTGCCAGCTCTCTTGACAAGAGCTATGGCTACACCTTC. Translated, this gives CASSLDKSYGYTF. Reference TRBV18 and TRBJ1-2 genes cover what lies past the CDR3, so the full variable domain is NAGVMQNPRHLVRRRGQEARLRCSPMKGHSHVYWYRQLPEEGLKFMVYLQKENIIDESGMPKERFSAEFPKEGPSILRIQQVVRGDSAAYFCASSLDKSYGYTFGSGTRLTVV.